This TCR beta chain appears in the sequencing data of a study of blood T cell repertoires in COVID-19. V lost 1 base and J lost 9; bases outside the gene matches: 16. This CDR3 is built from 17 residues. Looked up from germline, CDR1 is SGHRS and CDR2 is YFSETQ. Profiled with immunoSEQ multiplex PCR; TCRdb holds only in-frame clones, not every one. The sample yields under 250,000 clones, around 90% seen once. The sequencing sample was made of PBMCs or T cells enriched from blood (not recorded which). The V call is TRBV5-1, the J call TRBJ2-1; 7 bases agree with TRBD2. This TCR was recovered from a man aged 25-45 years who had recovered from COVID-19. The CDR3 protein is CASSLLAGVTLYGEQFF. In DNA form, the CDR3 reads TGCGCCAGCAGCTTGCTGGCGGGAGTAACGTTGTATGGTGAGCAGTTCTTC.